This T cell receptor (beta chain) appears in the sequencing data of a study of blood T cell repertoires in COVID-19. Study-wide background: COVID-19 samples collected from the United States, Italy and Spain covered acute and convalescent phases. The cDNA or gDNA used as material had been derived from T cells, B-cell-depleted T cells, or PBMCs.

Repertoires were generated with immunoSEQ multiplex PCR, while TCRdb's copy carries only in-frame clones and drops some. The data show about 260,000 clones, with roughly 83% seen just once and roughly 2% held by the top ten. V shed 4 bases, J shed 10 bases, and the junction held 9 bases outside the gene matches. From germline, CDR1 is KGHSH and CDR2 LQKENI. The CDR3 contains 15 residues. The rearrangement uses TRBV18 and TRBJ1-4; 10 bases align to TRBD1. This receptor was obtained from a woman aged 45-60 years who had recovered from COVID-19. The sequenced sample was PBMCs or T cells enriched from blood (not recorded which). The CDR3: CASSLADRGRGKLFF. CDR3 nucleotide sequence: TGTGCCAGCTCACTCGCAGACAGGGGGCGCGGAAAACTGTTTTTT.